Following are 2 T cell receptor beta chains from one sample sequenced in a study of monozygotic twins with inflammatory bowel disease. TCRdb re-called the 5' RACE reads; every CDR3 protein appears as one record, without DNA. The repertoire table contains roughly 300,000 distinct CDR3 sequences. The specimen sequenced was blood. All receptors come from a human donor with ulcerative colitis or Crohn's disease, or a healthy co-twin of an affected twin (not recorded which).

This chain joins TRBV7-2 and TRBJ1-5; TCRdb's D gene call, TRBD1, goes unchecked for lack of DNA. The CDR3 sequence is 15 residues long. CDR1 and CDR2 (germline): SGHTA, FQGNSA. The CDR3: CASSLEGTRGQPQHF. The full variable domain, in which reference TRBV7-2 and TRBJ1-5 provide the parts outside the CDR3, is GAGVSQSPSNKVTEKGKDVELRCDPISGHTALYWYRQSLGQGLEFLIYFQGNSAPDKSGLPSDRFSAERTGGSVSTLTIQRTQQEDSAVYLCASSLEGTRGQPQHFGDGTRLSIL.

V usage is TRBV18 and J usage is TRBJ2-7. The CDR3 sequence is 15 residues long. Germline lookup yields CDR1 KGHSH and CDR2 LQKENI. CDR3 region: CASSPRKESSYEQYF.